This TCR beta chain is drawn from a study of post-analysis software for immune sequencing data. On this clonotype itself: Its antigen is currently unknown.

Whole-study results and caveats: Controls' normalized Chao1 diversity significantly exceeded that of multiple sclerosis patients. Samples from one preparation batch, clustered by F measure, grouped strongly together.

The library was made from cDNA and included unique molecular identifiers. TCRdb independently ran MiXCR on the PCR reads; one entry per CDR3 protein. The table has around 500,000 distinct CDR3 sequences, 30% to 40% seen once. The origin of this receptor is a girl aged 2 to 17 with multiple sclerosis. Sequenced input: blood.

CDR3 sequence (DNA): TGTGCCAGCAGTTCAGTCCCCCAGCGCTACACCTTC. Translation: CASSSVPQRYTF. The gene calls are TRBV12-3 or TRBV12-4 and TRBJ1-2; the D is unclear. The CDR3 consists of 12 residues. Trimming stripped 4 bases from V and 9 bases from J, with 12 bases between.